The clone carrying this T cell receptor beta chain was found once. The antigen is unknown. The cohort's ophthalmopathy patients, a group with duration under 3 months, had a Clinical Activity Score of at least 3 and a NOSPECS grade of at least 4. The CDR3 runs 16 residues. Trimming pared 3 bases from V and 0 bases from J, leaving 15 bases between. Per the germline V gene, CDR1 is SGHRS and CDR2 is YFSETQ. The source material, RNA transcripts, was used to amplify TCR beta CDR3 regions. In the first-round RT-PCR of the TCR CDR3, the HTBI primer set was used. TCRdb reanalysed the multiplex PCR reads using MiXCR and keeps one entry per CDR3 protein. This sample has approximately 530,000 distinct CDR3 sequences, with 15% to 20% found just once. The data were taken from a study of T cells in Graves' hyperthyroidism and ophthalmopathy. Study summary: The blood sample was taken at first diagnosis, before treatment began.

Regarding the study as a whole: Model predictions of ophthalmopathy came a median approximately 6.2 months before onset.

This TCR was recovered from a middle-aged man with Graves' ophthalmopathy. The sequenced sample was blood. The chain has TRBV5-1 and TRBJ2-5; D might be TRBD2 (6 bases). The CDR3 loop is CASSSGGVWYQETQYF. CDR3 nucleotides: TGCGCCAGCAGCTCTGGAGGGGTATGGTACCAAGAGACCCAGTACTTC.